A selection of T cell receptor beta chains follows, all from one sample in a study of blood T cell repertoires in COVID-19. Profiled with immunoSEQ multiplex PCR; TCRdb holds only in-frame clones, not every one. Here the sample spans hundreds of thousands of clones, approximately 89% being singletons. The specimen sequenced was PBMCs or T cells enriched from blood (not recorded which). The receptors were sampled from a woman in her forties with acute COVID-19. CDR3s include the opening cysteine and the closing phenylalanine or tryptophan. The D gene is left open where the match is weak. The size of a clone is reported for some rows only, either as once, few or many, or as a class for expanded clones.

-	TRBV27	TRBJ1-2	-	CASSLRGNDGYTF	TGTGCCAGCAGTTTAAGGGGAAACGATGGCTACACCTTC
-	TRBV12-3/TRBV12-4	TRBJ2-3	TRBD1	CASSDRVTDTQYF	TGTGCCAGCAGTGACAGGGTGACAGATACGCAGTATTTT
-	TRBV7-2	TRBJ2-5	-	CASSLAGATETQYF	TGTGCCAGCAGCTTAGCGGGAGCGACAGAGACCCAGTACTTC
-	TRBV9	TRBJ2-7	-	CASSVKGLASNEQYF	TGTGCCAGCAGCGTAAAGGGCCTAGCGTCCAACGAGCAGTACTTC
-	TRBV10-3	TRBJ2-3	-	CAISDELDGTDTQYF	TGTGCCATCAGTGACGAACTAGACGGCACAGATACGCAGTATTTT
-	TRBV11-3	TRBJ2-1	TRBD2	CASSPGLAVPSYNEQFF	TGTGCCAGCAGCCCCGGACTAGCGGTTCCCTCCTACAATGAGCAGTTCTTC
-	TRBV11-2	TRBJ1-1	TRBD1	CASSFRDRGRKTEAFF	TGTGCCAGCAGCTTTAGGGACAGGGGGCGCAAGACTGAAGCTTTCTTT
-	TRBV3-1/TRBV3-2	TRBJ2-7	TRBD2	CASQLAGPYEQYF	TGTGCCAGCCAACTAGCGGGGCCTTACGAGCAGTACTTC
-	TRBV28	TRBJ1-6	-	CASSSPGHRSSYNSPLHF	TGTGCCAGCAGTTCCCCGGGACACAGGAGCTCCTATAATTCACCCCTCCACTTT
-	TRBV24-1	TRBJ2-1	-	CATSDEAGIQANEQFF	TGTGCCACCAGTGATGAGGCGGGAATTCAAGCAAATGAGCAGTTCTTC
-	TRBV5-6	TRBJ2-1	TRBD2	CASSLALGTSLGNEQFF	TGTGCCAGCAGCTTGGCGTTGGGGACTAGCCTGGGGAATGAGCAGTTCTTC
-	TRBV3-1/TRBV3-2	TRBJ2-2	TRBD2	CASSPGTSYGELFF	TGTGCCAGCAGCCCCGGGACTAGCTACGGGGAGCTGTTTTTT
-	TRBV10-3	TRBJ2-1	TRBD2	CAIRVSGLAPGTSYNEQFF	TGTGCCATCAGGGTTTCCGGACTAGCGCCGGGAACGTCCTACAATGAGCAGTTCTTC
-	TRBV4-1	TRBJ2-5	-	CASSQDSRGETQYF	TGCGCCAGCAGCCAAGATTCCAGGGGAGAGACCCAGTACTTC
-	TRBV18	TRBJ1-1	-	CASSPDTAWGGAFF	TGTGCCAGCTCACCAGATACCGCGTGGGGGGGGGCTTTCTTT
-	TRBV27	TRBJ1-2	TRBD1	CASSPDRGYGYTF	TGTGCCAGCAGTCCCGACAGGGGGTACGGCTACACCTTC
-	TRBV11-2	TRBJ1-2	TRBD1	CASSWTGQFTNYGYTF	TGTGCCAGCAGCTGGACAGGACAGTTTACAAACTATGGCTACACCTTC
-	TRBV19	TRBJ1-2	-	CASSVRQNYGYTF	TGTGCCAGTAGTGTTCGACAGAACTATGGCTACACCTTC
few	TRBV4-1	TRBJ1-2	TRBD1	CASSLPGQGLVYGYTF	TGCGCCAGCAGCCTACCCGGACAGGGATTGGTCTATGGCTACACCTTC
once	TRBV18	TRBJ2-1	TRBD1	CASSPGTGGGDEQFF	TGTGCCAGCTCACCCGGGACAGGGGGGGGCGATGAGCAGTTCTTC
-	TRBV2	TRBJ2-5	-	CASNRRRQETQYF	TGTGCCAGCAATCGGAGGAGACAAGAGACCCAGTACTTC
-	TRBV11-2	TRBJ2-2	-	CASSFSAAAWSLGELFF	TGTGCCAGCAGCTTTTCGGCGGCAGCTTGGTCGTTAGGGGAGCTGTTTTTT